The text below deals with one T cell receptor beta chain. Its target is unknown. PCR primers comprised 60 Vbeta and 13 Jbeta primers. The repertoire was sequenced with immunoSEQ multiplex PCR; TCRdb's copy has only in-frame clones and lacks some. The sample data list 130,000 or so clones. Germline V lookup: CDR1 SGHTA, CDR2 FQGTGA. The V gene end was trimmed by 5 bases and the J gene end by 10 bases; junction bases not matched to a gene: 9. The CDR3 runs 13 residues. The donors comprised healthy bone marrow donors. The data stem from a study of cytomegalovirus exposure and HLA in healthy donors. Whole-study findings and limits: Per a prior analysis, the majority of TCR beta V segments were productive roughly 87% or roughly 30% of the time. TRBV6-2, TRBV6-3 and other indistinguishable V segments were excluded.

Material: PBMCs. The sequence was obtained from a middle-aged woman in good health and CMV-seronegative. V gene TRBV7-3 combines with J gene TRBJ2-7, with TRBD1 matching over 9 bases. In nucleotides, the CDR3 is TGTGCCAGCAGCCCTATCGGACAGGGGCGACAGTACTTC. It translates to CASSPIGQGRQYF.